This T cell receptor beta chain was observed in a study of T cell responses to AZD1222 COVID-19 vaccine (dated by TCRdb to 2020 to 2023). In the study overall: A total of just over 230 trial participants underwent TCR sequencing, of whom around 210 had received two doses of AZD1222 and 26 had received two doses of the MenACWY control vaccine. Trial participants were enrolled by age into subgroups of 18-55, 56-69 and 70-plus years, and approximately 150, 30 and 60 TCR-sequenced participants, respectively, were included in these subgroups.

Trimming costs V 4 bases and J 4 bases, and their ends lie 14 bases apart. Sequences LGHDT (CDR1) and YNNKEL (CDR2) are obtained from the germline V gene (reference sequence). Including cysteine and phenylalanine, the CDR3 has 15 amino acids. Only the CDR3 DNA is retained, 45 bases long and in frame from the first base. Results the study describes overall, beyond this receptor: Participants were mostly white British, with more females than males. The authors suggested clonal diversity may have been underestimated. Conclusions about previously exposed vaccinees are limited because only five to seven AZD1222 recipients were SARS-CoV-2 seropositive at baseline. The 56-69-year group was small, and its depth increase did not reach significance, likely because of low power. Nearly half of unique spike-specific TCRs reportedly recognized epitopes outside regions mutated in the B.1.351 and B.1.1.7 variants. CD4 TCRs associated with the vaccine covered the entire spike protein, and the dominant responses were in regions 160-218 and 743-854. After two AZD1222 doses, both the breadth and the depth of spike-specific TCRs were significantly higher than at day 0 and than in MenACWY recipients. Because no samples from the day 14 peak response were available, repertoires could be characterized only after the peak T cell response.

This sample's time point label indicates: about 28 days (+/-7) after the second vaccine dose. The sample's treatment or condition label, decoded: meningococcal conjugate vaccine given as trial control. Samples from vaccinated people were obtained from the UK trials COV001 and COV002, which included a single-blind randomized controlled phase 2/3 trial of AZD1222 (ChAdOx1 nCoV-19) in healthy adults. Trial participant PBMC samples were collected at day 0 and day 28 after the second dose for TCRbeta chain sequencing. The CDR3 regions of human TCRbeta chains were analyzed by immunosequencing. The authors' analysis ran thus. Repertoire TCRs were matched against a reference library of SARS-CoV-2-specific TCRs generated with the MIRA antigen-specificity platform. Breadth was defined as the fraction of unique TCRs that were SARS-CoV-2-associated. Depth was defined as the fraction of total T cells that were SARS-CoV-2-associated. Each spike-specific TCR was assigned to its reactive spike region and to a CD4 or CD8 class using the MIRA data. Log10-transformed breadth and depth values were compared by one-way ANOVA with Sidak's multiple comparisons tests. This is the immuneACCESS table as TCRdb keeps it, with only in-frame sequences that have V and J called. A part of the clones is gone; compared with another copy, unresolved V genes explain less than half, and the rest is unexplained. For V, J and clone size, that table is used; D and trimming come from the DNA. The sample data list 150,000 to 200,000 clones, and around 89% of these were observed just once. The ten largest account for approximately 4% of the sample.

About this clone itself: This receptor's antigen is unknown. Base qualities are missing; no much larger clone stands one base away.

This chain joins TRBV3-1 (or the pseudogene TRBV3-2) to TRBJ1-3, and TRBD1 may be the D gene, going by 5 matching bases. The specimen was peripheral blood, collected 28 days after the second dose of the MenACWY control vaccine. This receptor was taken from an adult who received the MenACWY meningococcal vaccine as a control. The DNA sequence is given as TGTGCCAGCAGCCTTGGCGTGGGGACGGGAAACACCATATATTTT. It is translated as CASSLGVGTGNTIYF.